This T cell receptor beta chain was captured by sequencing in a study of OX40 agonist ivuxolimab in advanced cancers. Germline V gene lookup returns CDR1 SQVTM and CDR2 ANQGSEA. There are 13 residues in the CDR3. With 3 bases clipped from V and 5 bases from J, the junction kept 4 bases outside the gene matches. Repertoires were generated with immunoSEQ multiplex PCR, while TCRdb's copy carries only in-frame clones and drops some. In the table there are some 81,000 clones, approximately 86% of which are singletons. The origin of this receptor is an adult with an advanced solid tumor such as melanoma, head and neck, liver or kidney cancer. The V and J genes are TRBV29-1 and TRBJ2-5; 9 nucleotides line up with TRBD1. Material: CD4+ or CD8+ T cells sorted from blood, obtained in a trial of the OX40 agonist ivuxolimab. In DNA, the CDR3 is TGCAGCGTTGACCGGGACAGGGTCGAGACCCAGTACTTC. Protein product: CSVDRDRVETQYF.